Sequencing of this TCR beta chain was carried out in a study of PD-1 blockade in classical Hodgkin lymphoma. Across the study: The patients were dosed with nivolumab 3 mg/kg, infused intravenously every 2 weeks.

To note about this clone: Antigen unknown.

Time point of the sample: cycle 4 day 1 (C4D1), after six to seven weeks of nivolumab. Each patient experienced a relapse that followed autologous stem cell transplantation, and brentuximab vedotin exposure varied. Generated by immunoSEQ multiplex PCR, the TCRdb table keeps only in-frame clones and is missing some. The table lists 80,000 to 95,000 clones, under 85% of them singletons. Per the germline V gene, CDR1 is SNHLY and CDR2 is FYNNEI. The V and J ends lost 5 bases and 6 bases respectively, with 4 bases between them. The CDR3 totals 11 residues. General study findings and limits: At baseline, newly diagnosed patients reportedly showed less TCR diversity than healthy donors. With CD4+ cells, TCR diversity rose significantly by C4D1, but not with CD8+ cells. Exclusion covered patients beginning nivolumab under 1 year post-ASCT.

J is TRBJ2-2 and V is TRBV2; D is undetermined. Specimen: peripheral blood mononuclear cells (PBMCs), collected before the fourth cycle of nivolumab. The source of this sequence is a human donor with classical Hodgkin lymphoma. The CDR3 sequence is CASSPAGELFF. CDR3 sequence (DNA): TGTGCCAGCAGTCCGGCCGGGGAGCTGTTTTTT.